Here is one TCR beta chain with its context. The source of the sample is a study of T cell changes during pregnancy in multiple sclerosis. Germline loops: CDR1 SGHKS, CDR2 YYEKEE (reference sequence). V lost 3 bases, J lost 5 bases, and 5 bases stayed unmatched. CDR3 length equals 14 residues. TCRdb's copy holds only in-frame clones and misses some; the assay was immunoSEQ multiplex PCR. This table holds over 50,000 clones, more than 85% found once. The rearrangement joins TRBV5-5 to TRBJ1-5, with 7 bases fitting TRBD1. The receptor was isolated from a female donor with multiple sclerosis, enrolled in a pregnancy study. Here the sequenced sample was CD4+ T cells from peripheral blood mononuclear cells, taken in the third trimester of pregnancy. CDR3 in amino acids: CASSYGTADQPQHF. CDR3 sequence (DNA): TGTGCCAGCAGCTACGGGACAGCGGATCAGCCCCAGCATTTT.